This record looks at one TCR beta chain sequence and its context. Its antigen is still unknown. The junction differs from germline at one of its ends, possibly a read error. This entry is derived from a study of CD8+CD57+ T cells in acquired aplastic anemia. Across the whole study: Healthy donor CD4+ cell samples had a mean of roughly 10 million reads. Notes on the study in general: Overlap between patients and controls comprised about 28 CD8+ CDR3 sequences.

This CDR3 region has 13 residues. Per the germline V gene, CDR1 is SGHTA and CDR2 is FQGNSA. For CDR3 and TCR beta VDJ profiling, genomic DNA was the template used. TCRdb processed the reads anew with MiXCR; each CDR3 protein has one entry. Of 400,000 to 500,000 distinct CDR3 sequences in the sample, approximately 70% were seen once. This clonotype was sampled from a human donor in good health, serving as a control. The specimen was sorted CD4+, CD8+, or CD8+CD57+ T cells (not recorded which) from PBMCs. The chain uses TRBV7-2 and TRBJ2-1; TRBD2 aligns across 8 bases. DNA of the CDR3: TGTGCCAGCAGCATCCTTAGCGGGGATGGGCAGCAGTTC. Translated, it gives CASSILSGDGQQF.